The rows below give T cell receptor beta chains drawn from one sample of a study of blood T cell repertoires in COVID-19. Profiling relied on immunoSEQ multiplex PCR, and the TCRdb table lists in-frame clones only, not all of them. Of 310,000 or so clones detected, roughly 87% appear once; the ten largest clones hold more than 7.5%. The specimen sequenced was peripheral blood. The receptors stem from a man under 40 with COVID-19, enrolled during active disease. Both conserved end residues are part of each CDR3. The order of the fields is D gene, clone size, J gene, V gene, CDR3 protein, CDR3 DNA. The D gene is left open where the match is weak. Some rows have no size entry. The others give once, few or many, or a class for an expanded clone.

TRBD1 | . | TRBJ1-1 | TRBV6-5 | CASQGVTEAFF | TGTGCCAGCCAGGGGGTCACTGAAGCTTTCTTT
. | . | TRBJ2-7 | TRBV6-5 | CASSYSTGSRPYEQYF | TGTGCCAGCAGTTACTCCACGGGGTCTCGACCCTACGAGCAGTACTTC
. | . | TRBJ1-4 | TRBV19 | CASSQRTVRATNEKLFF | TGTGCCAGTAGTCAGAGGACAGTAAGGGCAACTAATGAAAAACTGTTTTTT
TRBD1 | . | TRBJ1-3 | TRBV5-1 | CASSYQPGQGPYSGNTIYF | TGCGCCAGCAGCTACCAACCGGGACAGGGACCCTACTCTGGAAACACCATATATTTT
. | once | TRBJ1-1 | TRBV7-9 | CASRLQGGMNTEAFF | TGTGCCAGCAGACTACAAGGTGGCATGAACACTGAAGCTTTCTTT
TRBD1 | . | TRBJ2-5 | TRBV7-9 | CASSLDRDRGEETQYF | TGTGCCAGCAGCTTAGACCGGGACAGGGGAGAGGAGACCCAGTACTTC
. | . | TRBJ2-2 | TRBV12-3/TRBV12-4 | CASSQTGELFF | TGTGCCAGCAGTCAAACCGGGGAGCTGTTTTTT
. | . | TRBJ2-7 | TRBV19 | CASSIEGAVGEQYF | TGTGCCAGTAGTATAGAAGGGGCCGTCGGCGAGCAGTACTTC
. | . | TRBJ2-7 | TRBV21-1 | CASSKWTRAGGYEQYF | TGTGCCAGCAGCAAATGGACGAGGGCAGGGGGCTACGAGCAGTACTTC
. | . | TRBJ1-6 | TRBV27 | CASCRLGGYNSPLHF | TGTGCCAGCTGCCGGTTGGGGGGCTATAATTCACCCCTCCACTTT
. | . | TRBJ2-7 | TRBV5-6 | CASSLDRVYEQYF | TGTGCCAGCAGCTTGGACAGGGTCTACGAGCAGTACTTC
TRBD1 | . | TRBJ1-2 | TRBV28 | CASSWDSLGGYGYTF | TGTGCCAGCAGTTGGGACAGTTTAGGGGGCTATGGCTACACCTTC
. | . | TRBJ1-5 | TRBV19 | CASSREGINQPQHF | TGTGCCAGTAGTAGGGAGGGCATAAATCAGCCCCAGCATTTT
TRBD1 | . | TRBJ1-1 | TRBV5-4 | CASTLGQLNTEAFF | TGTGCCAGCACCCTGGGACAGCTGAACACTGAAGCTTTCTTT
. | . | TRBJ2-5 | TRBV21-1 | CALCNGKGQVETQYF | TGTGCTCTATGTAACGGAAAGGGGCAAGTAGAGACCCAGTACTTC
TRBD2 | . | TRBJ2-3 | TRBV7-2 | CASSLASGATDTQYF | TGTGCCAGCAGCTTAGCGAGCGGGGCTACAGATACGCAGTATTTT
. | . | TRBJ2-2 | TRBV4-3 | CASSPGITGELFF | TGCGCCAGCAGTCCGGGGATCACCGGGGAGCTGTTTTTT
. | . | TRBJ1-1 | TRBV5-1 | CASSFGANTEAFF | TGCGCCAGCAGCTTTGGAGCGAACACTGAAGCTTTCTTT
. | . | TRBJ2-1 | TRBV7-2 | CASSSRDSIYNEQFF | TGTGCCAGCAGCTCCCGGGACTCCATCTACAATGAGCAGTTCTTC
. | . | TRBJ2-7 | TRBV5-6 | CASSLAAGQTTYEQYF | TGTGCCAGCAGCTTGGCCGCGGGACAGACAACCTACGAGCAGTACTTC
. | many | TRBJ2-1 | TRBV18 | CASSPNRLSSYNEQFF | TGTGCCAGCTCACCAAACAGGCTTAGCTCCTACAATGAGCAGTTCTTC
TRBD1 | . | TRBJ1-5 | TRBV2 | CASSAFGQGYEHQPQHF | TGTGCCAGCAGTGCTTTCGGACAGGGTTACGAGCATCAGCCCCAGCATTTT
TRBD2 | . | TRBJ2-1 | TRBV6-2/TRBV6-3 | CASTPLTLAGKGGNEQFF | TGTGCCAGCACCCCACTCACTCTAGCGGGAAAGGGGGGCAATGAGCAGTTCTTC
TRBD2 | few | TRBJ2-2 | TRBV27 | CASSSGGLAGAAVVDTGELFF | TGTGCCAGCAGTTCTGGGGGGCTAGCGGGAGCGGCCGTAGTGGACACCGGGGAGCTGTTTTTT
. | . | TRBJ2-2 | TRBV12-3/TRBV12-4 | CASSLKDTGELFF | TGTGCCAGCAGCCTAAAAGACACCGGGGAGCTGTTTTTT
. | few | TRBJ2-2 | TRBV7-3 | CASSLHPRTNTGELFF | TGTGCCAGCAGCTTGCACCCTCGTACAAACACCGGGGAGCTGTTTTTT
TRBD1 | . | TRBJ2-6 | TRBV16 | CASSRGTVSFSGANVLTF | TGTGCCAGCAGCCGGGGGACAGTCTCTTTCTCTGGGGCCAACGTCCTGACTTTC
TRBD2 | . | TRBJ2-1 | TRBV4-3 | CASSQDISVAASGRRDGNEQFF | TGCGCCAGCAGCCAAGATATTTCAGTAGCGGCTAGCGGGCGCCGGGACGGGAATGAGCAGTTCTTC